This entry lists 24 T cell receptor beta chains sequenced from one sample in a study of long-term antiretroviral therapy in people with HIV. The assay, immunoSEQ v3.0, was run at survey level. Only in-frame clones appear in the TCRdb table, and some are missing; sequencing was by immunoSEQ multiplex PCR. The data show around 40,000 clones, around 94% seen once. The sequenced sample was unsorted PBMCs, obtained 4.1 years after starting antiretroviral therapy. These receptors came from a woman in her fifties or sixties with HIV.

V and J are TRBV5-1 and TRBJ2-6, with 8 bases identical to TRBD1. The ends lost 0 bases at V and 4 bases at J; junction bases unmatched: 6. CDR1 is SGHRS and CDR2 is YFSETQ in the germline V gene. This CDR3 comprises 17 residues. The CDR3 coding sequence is TGCGCCAGCAGCTTGGAAACAGGGGGAGCAGGGGCCAACGTCCTGACTTTC. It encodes CASSLETGGAGANVLTF. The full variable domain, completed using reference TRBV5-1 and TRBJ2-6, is KAGVTQTPRYLIKTRGQQVTLSCSPISGHRSVSWYQQTPGQGLQFLFEYFSETQRNKGNFPGRFSGRQFSNSRSEMNVSTLELGDSALYLCASSLETGGAGANVLTFGAGSRLTVL.

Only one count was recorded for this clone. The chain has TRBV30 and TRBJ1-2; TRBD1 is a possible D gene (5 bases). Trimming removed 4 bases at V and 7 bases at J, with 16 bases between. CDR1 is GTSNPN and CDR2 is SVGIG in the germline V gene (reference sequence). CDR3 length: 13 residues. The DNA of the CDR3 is TGTGCCTGGACCCTGGAGGGGCGGGGTGGCTACACCTTC. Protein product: CAWTLEGRGGYTF. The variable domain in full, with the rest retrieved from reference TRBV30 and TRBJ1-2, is SQTIHQWPATLVQPVGSPLSLECTVEGTSNPNLYWYRQAAGRGLQLLFYSVGIGQISSEVPQNLSASRPQDRQFILSSKKLLLSDSGFYLCAWTLEGRGGYTFGSGTRLTVV.

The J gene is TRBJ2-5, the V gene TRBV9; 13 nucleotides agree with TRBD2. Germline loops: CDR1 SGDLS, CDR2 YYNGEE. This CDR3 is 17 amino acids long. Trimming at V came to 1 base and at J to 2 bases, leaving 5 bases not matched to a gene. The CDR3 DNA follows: TGTGCCAGCAGCGTACCAGGACTAGCGGGGGAGCAAGAGACCCAGTACTTC. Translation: CASSVPGLAGEQETQYF.

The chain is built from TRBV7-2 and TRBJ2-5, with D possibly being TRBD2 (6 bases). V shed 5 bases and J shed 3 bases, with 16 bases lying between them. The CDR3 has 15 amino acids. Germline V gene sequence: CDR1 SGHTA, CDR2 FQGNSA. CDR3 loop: CASSISGTGEETQYF. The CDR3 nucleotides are TGTGCCAGCAGCATATCCGGGACGGGGGAAGAGACCCAGTACTTC.

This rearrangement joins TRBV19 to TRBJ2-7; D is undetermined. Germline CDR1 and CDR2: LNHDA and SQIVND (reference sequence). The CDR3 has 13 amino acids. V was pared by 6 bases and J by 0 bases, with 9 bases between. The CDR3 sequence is CASSTISSYEQYF. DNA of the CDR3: TGTGCCAGTAGCACTATATCCTCCTACGAGCAGTACTTC.

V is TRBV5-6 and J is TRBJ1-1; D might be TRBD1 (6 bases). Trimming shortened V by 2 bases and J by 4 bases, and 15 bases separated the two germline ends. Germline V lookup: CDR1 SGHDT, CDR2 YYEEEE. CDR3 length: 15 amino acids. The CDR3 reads CASSFGNRGGTEAFF. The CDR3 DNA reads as TGTGCCAGCAGCTTCGGAAATAGGGGGGGCACTGAAGCTTTCTTT. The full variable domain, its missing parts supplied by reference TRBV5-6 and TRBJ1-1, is DAGVTQSPTHLIKTRGQQVTLRCSPKSGHDTVSWYQQALGQGPQFIFQYYEEEERQRGNFPDRFSGHQFPNYSSELNVNALLLGDSALYLCASSFGNRGGTEAFFGQGTRLTVV.

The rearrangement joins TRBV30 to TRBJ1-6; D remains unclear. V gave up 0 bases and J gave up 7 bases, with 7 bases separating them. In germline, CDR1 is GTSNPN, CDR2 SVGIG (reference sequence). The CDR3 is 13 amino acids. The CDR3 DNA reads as TGTGCCTGGAGTGTAGGGAGGAATTCACCCCTCCACTTT. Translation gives CAWSVGRNSPLHF.

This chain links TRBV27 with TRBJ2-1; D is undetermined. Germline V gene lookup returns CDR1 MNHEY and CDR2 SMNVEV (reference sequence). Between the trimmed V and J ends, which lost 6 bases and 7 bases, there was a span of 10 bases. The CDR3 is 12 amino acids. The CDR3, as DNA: TGTGCCAGCAGCCCCAACCTTAATGAGCAGTTCTTC. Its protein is CASSPNLNEQFF.

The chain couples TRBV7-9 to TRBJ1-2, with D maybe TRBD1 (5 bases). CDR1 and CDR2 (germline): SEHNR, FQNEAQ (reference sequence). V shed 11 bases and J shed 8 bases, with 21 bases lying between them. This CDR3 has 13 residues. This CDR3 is CALDGRGNWGYTF. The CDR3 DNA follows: TGTGCCCTGGACGGACGGGGGAACTGGGGCTACACCTTC.

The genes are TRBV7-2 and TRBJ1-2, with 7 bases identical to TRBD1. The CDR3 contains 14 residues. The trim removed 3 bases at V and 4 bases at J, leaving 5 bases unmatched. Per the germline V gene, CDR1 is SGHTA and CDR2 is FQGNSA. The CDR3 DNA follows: TGTGCCAGCAGCTTGAGACAGGGCTCCTATGGCTACACCTTC. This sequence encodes CASSLRQGSYGYTF. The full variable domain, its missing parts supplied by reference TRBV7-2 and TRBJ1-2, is GAGVSQSPSNKVTEKGKDVELRCDPISGHTALYWYRQSLGQGLEFLIYFQGNSAPDKSGLPSDRFSAERTGGSVSTLTIQRTQQEDSAVYLCASSLRQGSYGYTFGSGTRLTVV.

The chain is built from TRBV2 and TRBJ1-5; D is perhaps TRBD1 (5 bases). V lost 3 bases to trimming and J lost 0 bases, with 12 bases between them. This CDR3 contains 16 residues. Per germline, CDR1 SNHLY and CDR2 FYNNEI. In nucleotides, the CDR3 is TGTGCCAGCAGTGAGGCAGGGCCGTATAGCAATCAGCCCCAGCATTTT. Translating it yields CASSEAGPYSNQPQHF.

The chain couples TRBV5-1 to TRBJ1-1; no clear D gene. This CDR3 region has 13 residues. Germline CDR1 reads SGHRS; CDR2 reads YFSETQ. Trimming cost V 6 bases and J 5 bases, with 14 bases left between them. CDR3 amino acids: CASKEWERTEAFF. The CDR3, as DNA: TGCGCCAGCAAAGAGTGGGAACGAACTGAAGCTTTCTTT. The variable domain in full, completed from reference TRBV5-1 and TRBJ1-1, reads KAGVTQTPRYLIKTRGQQVTLSCSPISGHRSVSWYQQTPGQGLQFLFEYFSETQRNKGNFPGRFSGRQFSNSRSEMNVSTLELGDSALYLCASKEWERTEAFFGQGTRLTVV.

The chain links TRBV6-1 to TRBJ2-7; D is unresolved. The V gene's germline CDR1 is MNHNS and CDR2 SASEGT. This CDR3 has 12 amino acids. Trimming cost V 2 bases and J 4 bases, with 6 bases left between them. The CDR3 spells CASSEWQYEQYF. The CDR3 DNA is TGTGCCAGCAGTGAATGGCAGTACGAGCAGTACTTC.

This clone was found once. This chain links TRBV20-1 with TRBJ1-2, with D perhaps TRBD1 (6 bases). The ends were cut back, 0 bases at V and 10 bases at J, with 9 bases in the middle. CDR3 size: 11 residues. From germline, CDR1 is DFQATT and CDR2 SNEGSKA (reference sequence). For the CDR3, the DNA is TGCAGTGCTAGAGATACAGGGACCTACACCTTC. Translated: CSARDTGTYTF.

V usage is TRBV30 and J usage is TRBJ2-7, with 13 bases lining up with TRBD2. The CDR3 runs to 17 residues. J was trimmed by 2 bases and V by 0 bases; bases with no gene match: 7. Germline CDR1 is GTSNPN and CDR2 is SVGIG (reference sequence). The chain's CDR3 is CAWSVLTSGGSTYEQYF. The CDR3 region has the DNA TGTGCCTGGAGTGTACTGACTAGCGGGGGGTCGACCTACGAGCAGTACTTC.

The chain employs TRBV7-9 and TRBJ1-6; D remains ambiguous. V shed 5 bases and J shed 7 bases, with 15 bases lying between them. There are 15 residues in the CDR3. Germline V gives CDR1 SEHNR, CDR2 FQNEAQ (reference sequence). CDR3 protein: CASSPRGQLNSPLHF. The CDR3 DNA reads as TGTGCCAGCAGCCCGAGAGGCCAGCTAAATTCACCCCTCCACTTT.

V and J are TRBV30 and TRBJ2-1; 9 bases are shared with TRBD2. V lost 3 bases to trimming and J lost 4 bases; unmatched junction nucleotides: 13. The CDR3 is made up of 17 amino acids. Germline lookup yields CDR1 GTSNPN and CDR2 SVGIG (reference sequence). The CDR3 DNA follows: TGTGCCTGGAGCGGAACTCCGGGACTAGCAGCGTACAATGAGCAGTTCTTC. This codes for CAWSGTPGLAAYNEQFF.

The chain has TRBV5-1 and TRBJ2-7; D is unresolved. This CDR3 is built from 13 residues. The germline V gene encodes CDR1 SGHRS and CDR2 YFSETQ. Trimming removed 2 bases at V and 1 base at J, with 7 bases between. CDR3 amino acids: CASSFGQSYEQYF. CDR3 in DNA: TGCGCCAGCAGCTTCGGCCAATCCTACGAGCAGTACTTC.

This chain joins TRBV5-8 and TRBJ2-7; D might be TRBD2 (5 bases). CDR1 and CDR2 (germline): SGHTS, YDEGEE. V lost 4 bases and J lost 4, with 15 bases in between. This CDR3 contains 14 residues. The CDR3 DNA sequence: TGTGCCAGCAGCGAGAGGGAGAAAGGGTACGAGCAGTACTTC. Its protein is CASSEREKGYEQYF.

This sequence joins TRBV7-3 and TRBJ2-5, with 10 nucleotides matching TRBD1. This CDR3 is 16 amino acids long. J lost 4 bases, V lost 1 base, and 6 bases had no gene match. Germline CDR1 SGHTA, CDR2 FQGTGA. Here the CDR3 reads CASSLNGQGVGETQYF. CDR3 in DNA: TGTGCCAGCAGCTTAAACGGACAGGGGGTTGGAGAGACCCAGTACTTC.

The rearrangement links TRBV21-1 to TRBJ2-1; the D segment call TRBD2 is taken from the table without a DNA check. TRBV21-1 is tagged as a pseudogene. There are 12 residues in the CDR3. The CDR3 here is CARTCGGDEQFF. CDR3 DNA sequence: TGTGCCCGGACTTGCGGGGGGGATGAGCAGTTCTTC.

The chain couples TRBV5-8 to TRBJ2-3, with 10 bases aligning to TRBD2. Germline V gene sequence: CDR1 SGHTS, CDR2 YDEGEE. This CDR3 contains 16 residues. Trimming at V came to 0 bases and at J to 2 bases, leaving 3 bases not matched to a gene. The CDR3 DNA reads TGTGCCAGCAGCTTGGCACTAGCGGGGTTCACAGATACGCAGTATTTT. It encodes CASSLALAGFTDTQYF. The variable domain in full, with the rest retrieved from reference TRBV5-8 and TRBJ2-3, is EAGVTQSPTHLIKTRGQQATLRCSPISGHTSVYWYQQALGLGLQFLLWYDEGEERNRGNFPPRFSGRQFPNYSSELNVNALELEDSALYLCASSLALAGFTDTQYFGPGTRLTVL.

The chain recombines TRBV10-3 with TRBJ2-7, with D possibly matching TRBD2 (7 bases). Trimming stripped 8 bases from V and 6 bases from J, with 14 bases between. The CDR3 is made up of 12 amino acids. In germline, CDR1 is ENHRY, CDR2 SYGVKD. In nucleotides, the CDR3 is TGTGCCATCGGGGGGGCGGGCGGCGAGCAGTACTTC. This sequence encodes CAIGGAGGEQYF.

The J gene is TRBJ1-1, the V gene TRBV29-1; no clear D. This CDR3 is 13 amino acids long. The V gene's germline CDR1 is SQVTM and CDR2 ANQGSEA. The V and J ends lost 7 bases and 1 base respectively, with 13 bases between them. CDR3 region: CSAQGNRNTEAFF. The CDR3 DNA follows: TGCAGCGCCCAAGGGAACAGGAACACTGAAGCTTTCTTT.